The 18 T cell receptor beta chains below all came from one sample that was sequenced in a study of CD8+ T cells in alopecia areata. In each case, RNA was isolated and then reverse transcribed into cDNA as the sequencing template. The assay was immunoSEQ multiplex PCR, and TCRdb's table has in-frame clones only and misses some. In the table there are 75,000 to 100,000 clones, 35% to 45% of which are singletons. Sequencing used CD4+ T cells sorted from blood. Source of these receptors: a human donor with alopecia areata.

The chain employs TRBV4-1 and TRBJ1-5, with a weak D call TRBD1 (5 bases). This CDR3 spans 15 amino acids. CDR1 MGHRA and CDR2 YSYEKL come from the germline V gene. The V gene lost 0 bases and the J gene lost 5 bases, with 11 bases spanning the gap. Here the CDR3 DNA reads TGCGCCAGCAGCCAAGATACCTGGGGGGATCAGCCCCAGCATTTT. The encoded protein is CASSQDTWGDQPQHF.

This chain links TRBV29-1 with TRBJ2-3, with D possibly TRBD1 on 5 matching bases. Between the trimmed V and J ends, which lost 1 base and 4 bases, there was a span of 12 bases. CDR3 size: 14 residues. Germline values: CDR1 SQVTM, CDR2 ANQGSEA. The CDR3 sequence is CSVEGQGSPDTQYF. Here the CDR3 DNA reads TGCAGCGTTGAAGGCCAGGGAAGCCCAGATACGCAGTATTTT.

The chain combines TRBV30 with TRBJ2-7; D uncertain. CDR3 length: 13 residues. Germline V gives CDR1 GTSNPN, CDR2 SVGIG (reference sequence). Trimming took off 4 bases at V and 6 bases at J, with 16 bases between the two ends. CDR3 nucleotides: TGTGCCTGGAAGGACCGCCCCCGTGGCGAGCAGTACTTC. It specifies CAWKDRPRGEQYF.

This clone has just a few counts. This chain uses TRBV28 with TRBJ2-7; 7 positions match TRBD1. J lost 6 bases, V lost 8 bases, and 16 bases had no gene match. This CDR3 is 15 amino acids long. The germline CDR1 and CDR2 sequences are MDHEN and SYDVKM. The CDR3: CASAPVDRDSIEQYF. Written as DNA, the CDR3 is TGTGCCAGCGCCCCGGTGGACCGGGACAGTATCGAGCAGTACTTC. The variable domain in full, completed from reference TRBV28 and TRBJ2-7, reads DVKVTQSSRYLVKRTGEKVFLECVQDMDHENMFWYRQDPGLGLRLIYFSYDVKMKEKGDIPEGYSVSREKKERFSLILESASTNQTSMYLCASAPVDRDSIEQYFGPGTRLTVT.

The gene calls are TRBV1 and TRBJ2-7; TRBD2 reflects the table's D call only, with no check against the DNA. TRBV1 is a pseudogene. This CDR3 is 13 amino acids long. The CDR3 DNA reads TGCACCAGCACCCGGCGGGGGGACCACGAGCAGTACTTC. It translates to CTSTRRGDHEQYF.

V and J are TRBV7-9 and TRBJ2-1; TRBD2 aligns across 13 bases. The V gene end was trimmed by 6 bases and the J gene end by 8 bases; junction bases not matched to a gene: 7. The CDR3 contains 15 residues. CDR1 and CDR2 (germline): SEHNR, FQNEAQ (reference sequence). As DNA, the CDR3 is TGTGCCAGCAGAGCGGGACTAGCGGGAAGCCATGAGCAGTTCTTC. Translated: CASRAGLAGSHEQFF.

This clone has more than one count but fewer than ten. CDR3 sequence: CASSLVQHEQFF. CDR3 bases: TGCGCCAGCAGCTTGGTTCAACATGAGCAGTTCTTC. This chain links TRBV5-1 with TRBJ2-1; D is uncertain. Germline assignment: CDR1 SGHRS and CDR2 YFSETQ. The CDR3 has 12 residues. The germline V and J ends were trimmed by 0 bases and 8 bases, with 6 bases remaining between them.

The rearrangement joins TRBV15 to TRBJ2-7; D call uncertain. The CDR3 extends over 12 amino acids. V lost 0 bases, J lost 4 bases, and 4 bases lay in between. Germline CDR1 reads LNHNV; CDR2 reads YYDKDF (reference sequence). CDR3 nucleotides: TGTGCCACCAGCAGAGATGGGTACGAGCAGTACTTC. Its translation: CATSRDGYEQYF.

The chain employs TRBV2 and TRBJ1-2; D is possibly TRBD1 (6 bases). Germline CDR1 is SNHLY and CDR2 is FYNNEI. V dropped 3 bases and J dropped 9 bases, with 14 bases sitting between them. The CDR3 runs to 13 residues. The CDR3 loop is CASSDRAGESYTF. The CDR3 region has the DNA TGTGCCAGCAGTGATCGGGCAGGGGAAAGCTACACCTTC.

The table lists this clone with a few counts. The chain carries TRBV18 and TRBJ1-1; TRBD1 matches at 8 bases. The CDR3 runs 15 residues. Germline V gene sequence: CDR1 KGHSH, CDR2 LQKENI. The J segment lost 4 bases and the V segment lost 6 bases, leaving 10 bases of the junction unmatched. DNA for the CDR3: TGTGCCAGCTCTAGACAGGGGCGAAGGGGCACTGAAGCTTTCTTT. This encodes CASSRQGRRGTEAFF.

Of note for this clone: The same CDR3 is also encoded by other DNA sequences in this sample. This sequence joins TRBV29-1 and TRBJ1-1; maybe TRBD1 (5 bases). Per germline, CDR1 SQVTM and CDR2 ANQGSEA. The CDR3 has 12 amino acids. The V and J ends lost 6 bases and 2 bases respectively, with 10 bases between them. The CDR3 coding sequence is TGCAGCGTCGGTAGGGGAAACACTGAAGCTTTCTTT. Translation gives CSVGRGNTEAFF.

CDR3 residues: CASSIDSRVGQFF. The CDR3 bases are TGTGCCAGCAGTATAGACTCTCGGGTCGGGCAGTTCTTC. The rearrangement joins TRBV28 to TRBJ2-1; no clear D. The CDR3 contains 13 residues. Germline CDR1 MDHEN, CDR2 SYDVKM. V dropped 5 bases and J dropped 12 bases, with 17 bases sitting between them.

The chain employs TRBV5-1 and TRBJ2-5; tentatively, D is TRBD2 (5 bases). The CDR3 has 15 amino acids. Germline values: CDR1 SGHRS, CDR2 YFSETQ. Trimming shortened V by 4 bases and J by 2 bases, and 15 bases separated the two germline ends. DNA of the CDR3: TGCGCCAGCAGCATCGACAACGGGGTACAAGAGACCCAGTACTTC. Encoded protein: CASSIDNGVQETQYF.

DNA of the CDR3: TGTGCCAGCAGTTTTCGACAGGGGGCAAGTGAGCAGTTCTTC. This encodes CASSFRQGASEQFF. This chain uses TRBV27 with TRBJ2-1; 10 positions agree with TRBD1. V dropped 3 bases and J dropped 9; count of bases not matched to a gene: 5. This CDR3 has 14 residues. CDR1 MNHEY and CDR2 SMNVEV come from the germline V gene (reference sequence).

This chain connects TRBV2 to TRBJ2-1; D is ambiguous. The V end was cut by 8 bases, the J end by 3 bases, with 8 bases between. The V gene's germline CDR1 is SNHLY and CDR2 FYNNEI. The CDR3 loop spans 12 amino acids. The CDR3 coding sequence is TGTGCCAGCCTTTTATTCTACAATGAGCAGTTCTTC. Protein product: CASLLFYNEQFF.

This chain uses TRBV6-6 with TRBJ1-2; D remains unclear. V was trimmed by 6 bases and J by 3 bases, leaving 11 bases between them. Germline assignment: CDR1 MNHNY and CDR2 SVGAGI (reference sequence). The CDR3 runs to 13 residues. CDR3 protein: CASRYTADYGYTF. The CDR3 DNA sequence: TGTGCCAGCAGGTACACAGCCGACTATGGCTACACCTTC.

The chain employs TRBV2 and TRBJ2-2; D remains unclear. The V gene's germline CDR1 is SNHLY and CDR2 FYNNEI. The germline V and J ends were trimmed by 3 bases and 7 bases, with 9 bases remaining between them. The CDR3 covers 13 residues. For the CDR3, the DNA is TGTGCCAGCAGTGACTTTAGATTCGGGGAGCTGTTTTTT. Its protein product is CASSDFRFGELFF.

This sequence joins TRBV4-2 and TRBJ1-2; D not certain. The CDR3 is made up of 15 amino acids. Germline CDR1 reads LGHNA; CDR2 reads YNFKEQ. V dropped 0 bases and J dropped 3 bases, with 11 bases sitting between them. CDR3 nucleotide sequence: TGTGCCAGCAGCCAAGAGGCCCACCGGGACTATGGCTACACCTTC. This encodes CASSQEAHRDYGYTF.